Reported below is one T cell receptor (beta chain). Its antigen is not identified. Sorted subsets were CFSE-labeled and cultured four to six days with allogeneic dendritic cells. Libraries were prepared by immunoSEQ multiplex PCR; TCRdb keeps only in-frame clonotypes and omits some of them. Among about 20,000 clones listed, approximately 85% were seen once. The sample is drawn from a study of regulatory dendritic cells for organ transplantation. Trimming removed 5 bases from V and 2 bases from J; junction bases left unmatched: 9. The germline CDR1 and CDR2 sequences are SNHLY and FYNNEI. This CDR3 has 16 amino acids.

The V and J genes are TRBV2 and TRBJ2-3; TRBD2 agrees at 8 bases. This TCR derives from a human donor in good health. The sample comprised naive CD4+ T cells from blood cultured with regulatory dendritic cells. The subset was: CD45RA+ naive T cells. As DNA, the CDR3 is TGTGCCAGCAGTATTCGGGAGGGCCGGGACACAGATACGCAGTATTTT. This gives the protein CASSIREGRDTDTQYF.